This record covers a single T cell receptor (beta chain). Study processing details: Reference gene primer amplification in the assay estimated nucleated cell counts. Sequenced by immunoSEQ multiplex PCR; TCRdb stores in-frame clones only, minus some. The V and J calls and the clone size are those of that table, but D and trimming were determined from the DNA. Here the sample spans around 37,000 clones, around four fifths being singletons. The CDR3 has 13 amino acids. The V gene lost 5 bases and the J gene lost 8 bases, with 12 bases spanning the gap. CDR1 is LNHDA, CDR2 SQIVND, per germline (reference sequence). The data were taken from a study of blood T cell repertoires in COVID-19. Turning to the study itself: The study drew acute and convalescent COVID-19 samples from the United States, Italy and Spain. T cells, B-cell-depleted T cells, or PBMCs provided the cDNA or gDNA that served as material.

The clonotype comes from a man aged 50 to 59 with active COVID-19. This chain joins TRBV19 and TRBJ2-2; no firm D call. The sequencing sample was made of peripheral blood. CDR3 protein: CASSGSRAGELFF. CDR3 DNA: TGTGCCAGTAGTGGGTCCCGAGCGGGGGAGCTGTTTTTT.